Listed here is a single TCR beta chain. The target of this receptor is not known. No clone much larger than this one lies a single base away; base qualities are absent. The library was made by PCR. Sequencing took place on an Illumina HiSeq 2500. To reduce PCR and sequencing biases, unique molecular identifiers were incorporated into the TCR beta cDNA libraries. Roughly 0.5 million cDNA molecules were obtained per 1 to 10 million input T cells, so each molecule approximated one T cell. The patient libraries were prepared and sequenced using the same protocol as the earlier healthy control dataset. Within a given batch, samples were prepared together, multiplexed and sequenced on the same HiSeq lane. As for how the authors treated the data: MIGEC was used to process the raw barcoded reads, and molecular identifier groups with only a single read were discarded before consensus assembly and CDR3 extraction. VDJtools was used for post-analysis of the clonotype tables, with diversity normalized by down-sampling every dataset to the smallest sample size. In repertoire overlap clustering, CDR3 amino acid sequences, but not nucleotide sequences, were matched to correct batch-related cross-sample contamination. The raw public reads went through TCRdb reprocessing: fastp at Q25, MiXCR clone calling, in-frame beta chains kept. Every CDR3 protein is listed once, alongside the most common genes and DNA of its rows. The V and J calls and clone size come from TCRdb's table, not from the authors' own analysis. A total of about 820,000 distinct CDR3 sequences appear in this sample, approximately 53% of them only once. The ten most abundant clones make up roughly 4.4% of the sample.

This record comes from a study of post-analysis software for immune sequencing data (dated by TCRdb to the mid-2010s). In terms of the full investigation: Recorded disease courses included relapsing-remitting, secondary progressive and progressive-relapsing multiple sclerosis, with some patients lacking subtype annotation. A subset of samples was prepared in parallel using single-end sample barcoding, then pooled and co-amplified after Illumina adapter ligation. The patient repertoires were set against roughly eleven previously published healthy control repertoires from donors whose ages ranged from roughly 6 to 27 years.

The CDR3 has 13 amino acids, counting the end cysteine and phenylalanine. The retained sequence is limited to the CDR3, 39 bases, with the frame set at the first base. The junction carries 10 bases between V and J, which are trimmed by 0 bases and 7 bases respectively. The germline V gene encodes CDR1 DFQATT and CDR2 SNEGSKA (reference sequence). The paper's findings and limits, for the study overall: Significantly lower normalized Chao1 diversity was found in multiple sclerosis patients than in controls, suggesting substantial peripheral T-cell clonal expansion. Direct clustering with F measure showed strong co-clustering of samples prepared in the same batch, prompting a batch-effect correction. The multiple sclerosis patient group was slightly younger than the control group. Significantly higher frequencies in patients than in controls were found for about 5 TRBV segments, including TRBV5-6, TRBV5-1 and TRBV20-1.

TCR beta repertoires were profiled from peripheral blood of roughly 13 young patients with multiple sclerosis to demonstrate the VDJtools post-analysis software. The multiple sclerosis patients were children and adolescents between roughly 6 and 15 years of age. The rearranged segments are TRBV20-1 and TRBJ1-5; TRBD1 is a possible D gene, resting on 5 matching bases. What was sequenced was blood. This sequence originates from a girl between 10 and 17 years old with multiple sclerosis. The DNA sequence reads TGCAGTGCTAGAGAAAGGGGATCACAGCCCCAGCATTTT. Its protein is CSARERGSQPQHF.